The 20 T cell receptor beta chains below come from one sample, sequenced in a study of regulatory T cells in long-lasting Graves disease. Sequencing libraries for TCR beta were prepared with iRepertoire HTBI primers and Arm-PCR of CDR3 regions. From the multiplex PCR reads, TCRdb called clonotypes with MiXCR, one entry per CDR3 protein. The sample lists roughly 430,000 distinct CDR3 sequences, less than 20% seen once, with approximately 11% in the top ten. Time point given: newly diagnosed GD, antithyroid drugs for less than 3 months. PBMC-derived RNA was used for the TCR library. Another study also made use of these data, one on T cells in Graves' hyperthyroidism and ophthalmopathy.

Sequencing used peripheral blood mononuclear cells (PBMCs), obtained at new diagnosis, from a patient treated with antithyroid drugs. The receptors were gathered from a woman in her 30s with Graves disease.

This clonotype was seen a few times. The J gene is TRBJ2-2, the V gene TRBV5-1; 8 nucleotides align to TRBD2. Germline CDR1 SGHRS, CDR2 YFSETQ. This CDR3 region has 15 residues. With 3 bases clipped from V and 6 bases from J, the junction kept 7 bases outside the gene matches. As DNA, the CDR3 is TGCGCCAGCAGCTCGGGACTAGGTGGGGCCGGGGAGCTGTTTTTT. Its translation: CASSSGLGGAGELFF.

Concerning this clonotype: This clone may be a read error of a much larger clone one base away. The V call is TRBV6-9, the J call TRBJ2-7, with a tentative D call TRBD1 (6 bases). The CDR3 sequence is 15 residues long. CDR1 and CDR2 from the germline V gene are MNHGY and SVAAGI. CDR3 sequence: CAGSYTRGRSYEQYF. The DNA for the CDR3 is TGTGCCGGCAGTTACACCAGGGGACGGTCCTACGAGCAGTACTTC.

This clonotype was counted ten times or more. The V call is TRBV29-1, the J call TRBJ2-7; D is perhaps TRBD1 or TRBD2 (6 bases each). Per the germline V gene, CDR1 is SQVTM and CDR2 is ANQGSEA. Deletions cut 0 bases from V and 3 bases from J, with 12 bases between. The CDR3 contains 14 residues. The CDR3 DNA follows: TGCAGCGTTGAAGAAGGGGGGCTTGGCTACGAGCAGTACTTC. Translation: CSVEEGGLGYEQYF.

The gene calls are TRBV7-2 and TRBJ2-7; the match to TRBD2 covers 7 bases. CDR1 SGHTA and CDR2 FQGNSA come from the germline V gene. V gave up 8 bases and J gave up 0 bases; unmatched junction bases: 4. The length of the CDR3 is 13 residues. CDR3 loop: CASWEGSSYEQYF. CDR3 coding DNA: TGTGCCAGCTGGGAGGGAAGCTCCTACGAGCAGTACTTC.

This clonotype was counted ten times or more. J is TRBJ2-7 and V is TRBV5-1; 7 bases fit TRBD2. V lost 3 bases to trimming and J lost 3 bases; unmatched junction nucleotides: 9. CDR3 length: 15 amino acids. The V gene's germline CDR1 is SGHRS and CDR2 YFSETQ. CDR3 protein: CASSWGGSRVYEQYF. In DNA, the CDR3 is TGCGCCAGCAGCTGGGGGGGGTCGCGGGTCTACGAGCAGTACTTC.

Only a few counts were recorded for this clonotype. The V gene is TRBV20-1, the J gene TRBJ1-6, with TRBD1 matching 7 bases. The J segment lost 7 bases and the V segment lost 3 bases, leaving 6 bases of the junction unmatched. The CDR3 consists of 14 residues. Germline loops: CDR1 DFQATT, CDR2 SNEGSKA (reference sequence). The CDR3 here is CSARAGTANSPLHF. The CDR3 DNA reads TGCAGTGCTAGGGCTGGGACAGCAAATTCACCCCTCCACTTT.

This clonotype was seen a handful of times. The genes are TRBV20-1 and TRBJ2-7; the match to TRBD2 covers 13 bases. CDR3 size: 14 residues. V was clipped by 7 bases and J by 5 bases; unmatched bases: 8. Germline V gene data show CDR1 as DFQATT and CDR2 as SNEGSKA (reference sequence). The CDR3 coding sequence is TGCAGTGTCCCGGGACTAGCGGGAACTCACGAGCAGTACTTC. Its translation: CSVPGLAGTHEQYF.

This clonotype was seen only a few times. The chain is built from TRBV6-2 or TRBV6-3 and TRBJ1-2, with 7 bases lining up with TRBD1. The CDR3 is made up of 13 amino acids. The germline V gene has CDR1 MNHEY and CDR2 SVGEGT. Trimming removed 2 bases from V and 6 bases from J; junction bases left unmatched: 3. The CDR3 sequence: CASSYDRADGYTF. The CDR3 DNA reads TGTGCCAGCAGTTACGACAGGGCTGATGGCTACACCTTC.

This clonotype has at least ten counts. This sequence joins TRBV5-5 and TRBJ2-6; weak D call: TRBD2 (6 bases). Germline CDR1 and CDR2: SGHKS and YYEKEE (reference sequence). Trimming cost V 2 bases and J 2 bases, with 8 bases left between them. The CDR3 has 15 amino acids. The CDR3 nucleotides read TGTGCCAGCAGCTTACCGGGGGCTGGGGCCAACGTCCTGACTTTC. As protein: CASSLPGAGANVLTF.

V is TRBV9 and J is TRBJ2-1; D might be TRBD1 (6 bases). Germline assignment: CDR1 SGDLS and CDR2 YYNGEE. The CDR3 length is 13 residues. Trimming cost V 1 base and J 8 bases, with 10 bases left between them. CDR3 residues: CASSVTGRDEQFF. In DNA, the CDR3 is TGTGCCAGCAGCGTAACAGGGCGCGATGAGCAGTTCTTC.

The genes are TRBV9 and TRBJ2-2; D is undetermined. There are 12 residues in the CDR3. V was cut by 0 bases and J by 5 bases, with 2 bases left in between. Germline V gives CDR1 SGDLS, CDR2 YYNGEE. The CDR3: CASSVGTGELFF. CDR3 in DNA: TGTGCCAGCAGCGTAGGTACCGGGGAGCTGTTTTTT.

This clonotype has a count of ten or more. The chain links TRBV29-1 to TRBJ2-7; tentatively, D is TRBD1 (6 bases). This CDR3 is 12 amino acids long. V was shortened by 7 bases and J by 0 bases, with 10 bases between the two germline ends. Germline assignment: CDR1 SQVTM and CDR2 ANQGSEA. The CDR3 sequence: CSGGRSSYEQYF. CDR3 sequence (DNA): TGCAGCGGGGGGCGAAGCTCCTACGAGCAGTACTTC.

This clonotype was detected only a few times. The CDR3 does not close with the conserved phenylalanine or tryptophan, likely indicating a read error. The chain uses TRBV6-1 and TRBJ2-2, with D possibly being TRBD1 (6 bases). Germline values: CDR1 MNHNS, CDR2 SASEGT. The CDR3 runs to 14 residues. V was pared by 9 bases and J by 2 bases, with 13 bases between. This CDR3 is CASLDRDNTGELFS. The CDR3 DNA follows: TGTGCCAGTCTGGACAGAGACAACACCGGGGAGCTGTTTTCT.

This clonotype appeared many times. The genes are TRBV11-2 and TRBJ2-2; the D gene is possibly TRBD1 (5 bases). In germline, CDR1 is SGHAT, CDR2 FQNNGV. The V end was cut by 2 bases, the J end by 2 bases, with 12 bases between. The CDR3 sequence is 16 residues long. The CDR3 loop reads CASSLTRVGNTGELFF. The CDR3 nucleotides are TGTGCCAGCAGCTTAACCAGGGTCGGCAACACCGGGGAGCTGTTTTTT.

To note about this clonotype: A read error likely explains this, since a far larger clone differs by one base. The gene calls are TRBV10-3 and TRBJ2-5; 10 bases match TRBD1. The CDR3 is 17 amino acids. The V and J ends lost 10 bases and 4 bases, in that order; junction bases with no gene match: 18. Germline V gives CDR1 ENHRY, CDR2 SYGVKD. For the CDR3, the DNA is TGTGCCAGCAAATATGTCGGGACAGGGGCGGAGGGAGAGACCCAGTACTTC. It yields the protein CASKYVGTGAEGETQYF.

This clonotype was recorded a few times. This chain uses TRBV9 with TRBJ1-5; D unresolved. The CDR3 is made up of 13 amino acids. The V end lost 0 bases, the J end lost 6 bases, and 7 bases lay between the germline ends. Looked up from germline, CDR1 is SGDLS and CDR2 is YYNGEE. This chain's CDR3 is CASSVGRSQPQHF. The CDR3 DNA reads TGTGCCAGCAGCGTAGGTCGGAGTCAGCCCCAGCATTTT.

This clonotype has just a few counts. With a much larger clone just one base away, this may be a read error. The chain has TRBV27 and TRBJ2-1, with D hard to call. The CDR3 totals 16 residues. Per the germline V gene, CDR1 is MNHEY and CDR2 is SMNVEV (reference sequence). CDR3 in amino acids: CASSPISRSSNNEQFF. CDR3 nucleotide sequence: TGTGCCAGCAGTCCGATCTCTCGAAGCTCCAACAATGAGCAGTTCTTC.

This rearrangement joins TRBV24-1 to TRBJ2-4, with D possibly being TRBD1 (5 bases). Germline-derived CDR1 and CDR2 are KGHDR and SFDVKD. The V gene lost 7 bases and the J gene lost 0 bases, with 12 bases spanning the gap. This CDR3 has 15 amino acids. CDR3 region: CATSLGDLAKNIQYF. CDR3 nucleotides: TGTGCCACCAGCCTAGGGGATTTAGCCAAAAACATTCAGTACTTC.

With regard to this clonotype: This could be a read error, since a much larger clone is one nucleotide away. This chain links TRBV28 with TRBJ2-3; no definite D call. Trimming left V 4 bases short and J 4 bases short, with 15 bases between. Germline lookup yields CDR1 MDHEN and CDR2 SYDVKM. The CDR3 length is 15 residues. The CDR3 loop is CASSYTEARADTQYF. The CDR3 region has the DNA TGTGCCAGCAGTTACACCGAGGCCAGAGCAGATACGCAGTATTTT.

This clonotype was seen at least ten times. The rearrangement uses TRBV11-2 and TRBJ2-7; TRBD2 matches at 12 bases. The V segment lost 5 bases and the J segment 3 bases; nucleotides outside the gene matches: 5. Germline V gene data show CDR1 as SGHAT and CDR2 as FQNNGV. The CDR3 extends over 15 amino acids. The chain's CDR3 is CASSPTSGSFYEQYF. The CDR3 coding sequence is TGTGCCAGCAGCCCGACTAGCGGGAGTTTCTACGAGCAGTACTTC.